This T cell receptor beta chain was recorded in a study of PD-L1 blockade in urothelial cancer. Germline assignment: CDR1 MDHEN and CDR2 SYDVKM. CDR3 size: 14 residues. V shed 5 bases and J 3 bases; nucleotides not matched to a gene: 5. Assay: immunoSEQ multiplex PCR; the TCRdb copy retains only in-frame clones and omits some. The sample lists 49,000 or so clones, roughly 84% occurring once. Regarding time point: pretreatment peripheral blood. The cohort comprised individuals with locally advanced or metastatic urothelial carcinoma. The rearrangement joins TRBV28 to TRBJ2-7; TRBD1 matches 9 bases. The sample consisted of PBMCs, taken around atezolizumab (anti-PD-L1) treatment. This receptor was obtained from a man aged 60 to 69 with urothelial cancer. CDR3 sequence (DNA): TGTGCCAGCAGTGGGGGGACAGGGAACTACGAGCAGTACTTC. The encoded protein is CASSGGTGNYEQYF.